The 14 T cell receptor beta chains below all came from one sample that was sequenced in a study of Ad26.COV2.S vaccination and SARS-CoV-2 variants. The protocol was immunoSEQ multiplex PCR, while the TCRdb copy is restricted to in-frame clones and leaves out a portion. The table has fewer than 300,000 clones, approximately 87% seen once. Treatment in this sample: about 20 received Ad26.COV2.S at low or high dose, single or two shots; several received placebo; per-sample allocation not given. Vaccine and placebo recipients were sampled on day 63 after the first injection. Sequenced here: peripheral blood, sampled in a trial of Ad26.COV2.S vaccine versus placebo. Receptors originate from a person between 18 and 65 years old who received the Ad26.COV2.S COVID-19 vaccine or a placebo.

The gene calls are TRBV2 and TRBJ1-1; the D is unclear. Trimming cost V 9 bases and J 4 bases, with 9 bases left between them. Germline loops: CDR1 SNHLY, CDR2 FYNNEI. This CDR3 is 11 amino acids long. The chain's CDR3 is CASAGFTEAFF. As DNA, the CDR3 is TGTGCCAGTGCAGGTTTCACTGAAGCTTTCTTT.

The rearrangement links TRBV5-6 to TRBJ1-2; D possibly corresponds to TRBD1 (6 bases). The CDR3 spans 18 residues. Trimming took 3 bases from V and 2 from J, leaving 23 bases between them. Per the germline V gene, CDR1 is SGHDT and CDR2 is YYEEEE. The CDR3 is CASSSGGFLGQRNYGYTF. The CDR3 DNA reads as TGTGCCAGCAGCTCCGGCGGTTTTTTAGGACAGAGGAACTATGGCTACACCTTC.

V usage is TRBV30 and J usage is TRBJ2-7; 9 positions match TRBD1. Per the germline V gene, CDR1 is GTSNPN and CDR2 is SVGIG (reference sequence). V lost 0 bases and J lost 6; bases outside the gene matches: 9. The CDR3 length is 15 residues. The CDR3: CAWSVVSGTGREQYF. The CDR3 DNA reads as TGTGCCTGGAGTGTCGTTTCCGGGACAGGGCGCGAGCAGTACTTC.

The DNA for the CDR3 is TGTGCCAGCAGACCGGGACAGGGAAACGCAGGAGCCTACGAGCAGTACTTC. Encoded protein: CASRPGQGNAGAYEQYF. This sequence joins TRBV27 and TRBJ2-7; 9 bases fit TRBD1. The germline gives CDR1 MNHEY, CDR2 SMNVEV (reference sequence). The V gene end was trimmed by 6 bases and the J gene end by 2 bases; junction bases not matched to a gene: 14. This CDR3 contains 17 residues.

The V gene is TRBV9, the J gene TRBJ1-1; unclear D gene. Germline V CDR1 and CDR2: SGDLS, YYNGEE. Deletions cut 3 bases from V and 3 bases from J, with 36 bases between. The CDR3 is made up of 22 amino acids. In nucleotides, the CDR3 is TGTGCCAGCAGCGGTTATGGTTCTACTTCAGAACTTGCACGGTCGGATGACACTGAAGCTTTCTTT. Amino acid sequence: CASSGYGSTSELARSDDTEAFF.

The chain joins TRBV7-9 to TRBJ1-1, with D unresolved. V was pared by 6 bases and J by 0 bases, with 8 bases between. The germline V gene encodes CDR1 SEHNR and CDR2 FQNEAQ (reference sequence). The CDR3 is 13 residues long. CDR3 residues: CASREGLNTEAFF. CDR3 nucleotides: TGTGCCAGCAGGGAGGGCCTGAACACTGAAGCTTTCTTT.

The chain has TRBV6-2 or TRBV6-3 and TRBJ1-5; D possibly corresponds to TRBD1 (5 bases). V was cut by 1 base and J by 5 bases, with 15 bases left in between. CDR1 and CDR2 from the germline V gene are MNHEY and SVGEGT. This CDR3 contains 16 residues. The CDR3 region is CASSYFGTVGDQPQHF. The DNA for the CDR3 is TGTGCCAGCAGTTACTTTGGGACCGTCGGGGATCAGCCCCAGCATTTT.

V and J are TRBV7-2 and TRBJ2-2; no definite D call. The CDR3 has 16 residues. CDR1 and CDR2 from the germline V gene are SGHTA and FQGNSA. The V and J ends lost 4 bases and 6 bases respectively, with 18 bases between them. The CDR3 DNA reads TGTGCCAGCAGCTCCACCCCCGCTAGTTCAGCCGGGGAGCTGTTTTTT. This translates into CASSSTPASSAGELFF.

The V call is TRBV20-1, the J call TRBJ2-3; D is unresolved. Germline lookup yields CDR1 DFQATT and CDR2 SNEGSKA (reference sequence). The CDR3 runs 11 residues. The germline V and J ends were trimmed by 6 bases and 5 bases, with 9 bases remaining between them. CDR3: CSARLGDTQYF. The CDR3 bases are TGCAGTGCCAGACTGGGAGATACGCAGTATTTT.

The chain is built from TRBV7-3 and TRBJ1-1, with D possibly matching TRBD1 (6 bases). CDR3 length equals 14 residues. Germline values: CDR1 SGHTA, CDR2 FQGTGA. The V end lost 5 bases, the J end lost 0 bases, and 10 bases lay between the germline ends. CDR3 in DNA: TGTGCCAGCAGCCGCGGGGGCATGAACACTGAAGCTTTCTTT. It specifies CASSRGGMNTEAFF.

The chain carries TRBV2 and TRBJ1-1; D not resolved. Trimming removed 6 bases from V and 5 bases from J, with 10 bases in between. The CDR3 is 12 residues long. Germline CDR1 is SNHLY and CDR2 is FYNNEI. The CDR3 sequence: CASSSGGTEAFF. The CDR3 coding sequence is TGTGCCAGCAGCTCGGGAGGGACTGAAGCTTTCTTT.

The rearrangement joins TRBV5-1 to TRBJ2-1; 13 bases match TRBD2. Per germline, CDR1 SGHRS and CDR2 YFSETQ. The CDR3 has 15 amino acids. Trimming took 0 bases from V and 8 from J; bases not matched to a gene: 2. The CDR3 loop reads CASSLGTSGSDEQFF. CDR3 nucleotide sequence: TGCGCCAGCAGCTTGGGGACTAGCGGGAGTGATGAGCAGTTCTTC.

The chain has TRBV14 and TRBJ1-1; perhaps TRBD1 as D (5 bases). Germline loops: CDR1 SGHDN, CDR2 FVKESK. This CDR3 is 13 amino acids long. The V end lost 3 bases, the J end lost 8 bases, and 13 bases lay between the germline ends. The CDR3 DNA reads TGTGCCAGCAGCCAGTCCCCAGGGTCGGAAGCTTTCTTT. It is translated as CASSQSPGSEAFF.

This chain links TRBV5-8 with TRBJ1-2; D not resolved. The V end was cut by 6 bases, the J end by 1 base, with 13 bases between. The germline gives CDR1 SGHTS, CDR2 YDEGEE. The CDR3 has 14 residues. CDR3 DNA: TGTGCCAGCACCCCGGGGAAGAGTAACTATGGCTACACCTTC. Translated, it gives CASTPGKSNYGYTF.